This TCR beta chain emerged from a study of blood T cell repertoires in COVID-19. Clones were sequenced by immunoSEQ multiplex PCR, and TCRdb holds only the in-frame ones, with some missing. The sample has over 95,000 clones, approximately 90% seen once. The V and J ends lost 5 bases and 6 bases, in that order; junction bases with no gene match: 5. The CDR3 covers 14 residues. Germline CDR1 reads SEHNR; CDR2 reads FQNEAQ (reference sequence). The specimen was peripheral blood. The receptor comes from a human donor with acute or convalescent COVID-19. The donor label of this sample is uncertain. V and J are TRBV7-9 and TRBJ2-1; 9 nucleotides agree with TRBD1. CDR3 region: CASSLGTGINEQFF. The DNA for the CDR3 is TGTGCCAGCAGCCTGGGGACAGGGATCAATGAGCAGTTCTTC.